The 7 T cell receptor beta chains below come from one sample, sequenced in a study of T cell responses to AZD1222 COVID-19 vaccine listed by TCRdb under 2021. Taken with the paper, the label for time point translates to: baseline before first vaccination. Library creation used the immunoSEQ multiplex PCR assay. Imported from immuneACCESS, the table was reduced by TCRdb to in-frame sequences with V and J called. These copies leave out some clones; in studies compared against another copy, an unresolved V gene accounts for under half, and the cause of the remainder is not known. The sample table holds 54,000 or so clones, of which 70% to 90% were seen once. The ten biggest clones cover 3% to 4% of the sample. The specimen comprised peripheral blood, sampled on day 0 of AZD1222 vaccination. All receptors derive from an adult in good health.

For the CDR3, the DNA is TGTGCCAGCAGCTTGACAGGGGGCCGGGAGCAGTACTTC. As protein: CASSLTGGREQYF. The chain employs TRBV5-4 and TRBJ2-7, with TRBD1 identical over 9 bases. Losses at the gene ends were 1 base for V and 7 bases for J; bases not matched to a gene: 3. The CDR3 covers 13 residues. In germline, CDR1 is SGHNT, CDR2 YYREEE (reference sequence).

J is TRBJ2-2 and V is TRBV5-1; D unclear. Germline V lookup: CDR1 SGHRS, CDR2 YFSETQ. V lost 0 bases to trimming and J lost 4 bases, with 10 bases between them. This CDR3 spans 15 amino acids. The CDR3 DNA sequence: TGCGCCAGCAGCTTGGCACAGCCGGGCACCGGGGAGCTGTTTTTT. Residues: CASSLAQPGTGELFF.

The V and J genes are TRBV18 and TRBJ1-5; D not resolved. The CDR3 sequence is 13 residues long. Deletions cut 2 bases from V and 5 bases from J, with 7 bases between. Germline-derived CDR1 and CDR2 are KGHSH and LQKENI. This CDR3 is CASSPAGHQPQHF. The DNA of the CDR3 is TGTGCCAGCTCACCAGCCGGGCATCAGCCCCAGCATTTT.

The V and J genes are TRBV27 and TRBJ1-2; D is perhaps TRBD1 (5 bases). Per the germline V gene, CDR1 is MNHEY and CDR2 is SMNVEV (reference sequence). The CDR3 has 13 residues. The ends were cut back, 8 bases at V and 3 bases at J, with 13 bases in the middle. The CDR3 is CASGALRDYGYTF. The CDR3, as DNA: TGTGCCAGCGGGGCCCTGCGTGACTATGGCTACACCTTC.

The count of this clone is one. CDR3 loop: CASSFSGAPYEQYF. Here the CDR3 DNA reads TGTGCCAGCAGCTTCTCAGGGGCCCCCTACGAGCAGTACTTC. The V and J genes are TRBV7-9 and TRBJ2-7, with a possible D match to TRBD1 (6 bases). Trimming stripped 3 bases from V and 2 bases from J, with 11 bases between. Germline CDR1 is SEHNR and CDR2 is FQNEAQ (reference sequence). This CDR3 has 14 residues. Filled out from reference TRBV7-9 and TRBJ2-7, the complete variable domain reads DTGVSQNPRHKITKRGQNVTFRCDPISEHNRLYWYRQTLGQGPEFLTYFQNEAQLEKSRLLSDRFSAERPKGSFSTLEIQRTEQGDSAMYLCASSFSGAPYEQYFGPGTRLTVT.

V is TRBV7-2 and J is TRBJ2-7; the D gene could be TRBD1 or TRBD2 (5 bases each). Germline values: CDR1 SGHTA, CDR2 FQGNSA. V was cut by 4 bases and J by 6 bases, with 7 bases left in between. The CDR3 is made up of 11 amino acids. Written as DNA, the CDR3 is TGTGCCAGCAGCTGGGACGGCGAGCAGTACTTC. Translation: CASSWDGEQYF.

Notes on this clone: Other DNA sequences in this sample translate to the same CDR3. This chain links TRBV5-6 with TRBJ1-3; the D gene is possibly TRBD1 (5 bases). Germline-derived CDR1 and CDR2 are SGHDT and YYEEEE. The CDR3 loop spans 14 amino acids. V gave up 2 bases and J gave up 4 bases, with 10 bases separating them. The CDR3 here is CASSLRGPGNTIYF. In DNA, the CDR3 is TGTGCCAGCAGCTTAAGGGGTCCCGGAAACACCATATATTTT.